This is a list of T cell receptor beta chains from one sample in a study of CD8 T cells in Susac syndrome. MiXCR was run by TCRdb on the immunoSEQ multiplex PCR reads, yielding one entry per CDR3 protein. The sample has 170,000 or so distinct CDR3 sequences, 93% seen once. Sequencing input: CD4+ T cells from PBMCs. Source of these receptors: a human donor with multiple sclerosis. Both conserved end residues are part of each CDR3.

V gene | CDR3 protein
TRBV20-1 | CSANKRGNQPQHF
TRBV5-1 | CASREAASGELFF
TRBV7-9 | CASSGSATNEKLFF
TRBV10-3 | CAIGTSQVETQYF
TRBV5-1 | CASSVRGGQETQYF
TRBV19 | CASSALGLAPYNEQFF
TRBV5-1 | CASSLVVGIYEQYF
TRBV3-1 | CASSRHEGNEQFF
TRBV4-1 | CASSQGTGKDQPQHF
TRBV20-1 | CSAGTSGSAETQYF
TRBV19 | CASRRGPEVTEAFF
TRBV11-2 | CASSGQGVSYEQYF
TRBV20-1 | CSAILAGGGYTQYF
TRBV4-3 | CASMPRFAGNEKLFF
TRBV5-1 | CASSLGGLSYSPLHF
TRBV12-3/TRBV12-4 | CASSPGTVNQPQHF
TRBV18 | CASSPPGTGGYEQYF
TRBV20-1 | CSARGPGISDQPQHF
TRBV24-1 | CATRADSYNEQFF
TRBV2 | CASSARGHSYEQYF
TRBV4-1 | CASTQGEGTGNTIYF
TRBV5-6 | CASSLLRQGAGGELFF
TRBV9 | CASSVGAGEGNEQFF
TRBV6-1 | CASISGTHSYEQYF
TRBV24-1 | CATSDSRRAFANEQFF
TRBV4-2 | CASSPITSSYEQYF
TRBV2 | CASSGIHSNQPQHF
TRBV20-1 | CSAPGLADSNEQFF
TRBV20-1 | CSARDSLNSAGGLGNEQFF
TRBV20-1 | CSAPDWGTEAFF
TRBV6-1 | CASSEQGWMNTEAFF
TRBV4-1 | CASSTTSGDQETQYF
TRBV28 | CASTSLTGGSQPQHF
TRBV20-1 | CSATSGRGTGELFF
TRBV11-2 | CASSSVRDRARDTEAFF
TRBV11-2 | CATRSISGANVLTF
TRBV2 | CASRGDSSYGYTF
TRBV18 | CASSPTRTVPEAFF
TRBV27 | CASSPTSGTGLYEQYF
TRBV30 | CAWSGGSGTGELFF
TRBV30 | CAWSGGFSPTDTQYF
TRBV20-1 | CSASERGQSPLHF